These T cell receptor beta chains were read from a single sample in a study of CD8+ T cells in alopecia areata. TCRdb's table, derived via immunoSEQ multiplex PCR, lists solely in-frame clones and lacks some. Of about 150,000 clones in the sample, 58% are singletons; the top ten hold approximately 6.5%. The specimen comprised CD4+ T cells sorted from blood, sampled at week 0. The source of these receptors is a human donor with alopecia areata. Both conserved end residues are part of each CDR3. The D gene is left open where the match is weak. Rows may omit the clone size; those that give it use once, few, many or a size class.

j_call clone_size d_call v_call cdr3_nt cdr3_aa
TRBJ2-7 . . TRBV30 TGTGCCTGGAGTGGAGCATCCTCCTACGAGCAGTACTTC CAWSGASSYEQYF
TRBJ1-1 . . TRBV15 TGTGCCACCAGCAGAGACAGGGTGGCCACTGAAGCTTTCTTT CATSRDRVATEAFF
TRBJ2-5 . . TRBV30 TGTGCCTGGAGTGTCTCTGGGGAGACCCAGTACTTC CAWSVSGETQYF
TRBJ2-7 few TRBD1 TRBV29-1 TGCAGCGTTGAAGCGGGGGCAGGGGGCCGGTACGAGCAGTACTTC CSVEAGAGGRYEQYF
TRBJ2-1 few . TRBV5-1 TGCGCCAGCAGATCTATAGGGGCGGGCTCCTACAATGAGCAGTTCTTC CASRSIGAGSYNEQFF
TRBJ1-1 . . TRBV7-2 TGTGCCAGCAGCCGGGATGCCCCCACTGAAGCTTTCTTT CASSRDAPTEAFF
TRBJ2-5 . . TRBV14 TGTGCCAGCAGCCAAGGCTCGACAAGGGGGACCCAGTACTTC CASSQGSTRGTQYF
TRBJ2-3 . . TRBV29-1 TGCAGCGTTGAAGTCACGGGAGATACGCAGTATTTT CSVEVTGDTQYF
TRBJ1-6 . . TRBV30 TGTGCCTGGACTCGCCAGGCCTCCTATAATTCACCCCTCCACTTT CAWTRQASYNSPLHF
TRBJ2-3 . . TRBV30 TGTGCCTGGAGTGTAGGTGGACTTAATACGCAGTATTTT CAWSVGGLNTQYF
TRBJ2-3 . . TRBV27 TGTGCCAGCCTCAGGGGAGATACGCAGTATTTT CASLRGDTQYF
TRBJ2-1 . TRBD2 TRBV30 TGTGCCTGGAGTCCGGGACTAGCCTCCAATGAGCAGTTCTTC CAWSPGLASNEQFF
TRBJ2-5 once . TRBV9 TGTGCCAGCAGCGTAGGACCCGGGGAGACCCAGTACTTC CASSVGPGETQYF
TRBJ1-1 . TRBD1 TRBV29-1 TGCAGCGCCGGACAGGGAGTGACTGAAGCTTTCTTT CSAGQGVTEAFF
TRBJ2-3 . TRBD2 TRBV6-5 TGTGCCAGCAGGAGTAGCGGGGGGGCGGGAGATACGCAGTATTTT CASRSSGGAGDTQYF
TRBJ1-2 few . TRBV10-1 TGCGCCAGCAGTCCGTCCCAGGGAAGCGGCACCAGCTATGGCTACACCTTC CASSPSQGSGTSYGYTF
TRBJ2-3 . . TRBV10-3 TGTGCCATCAGGGGGGAGGATACGCAGTATTTT CAIRGEDTQYF
TRBJ2-5 . . TRBV10-3 TGTGCCAGCAGTTTTGGTCACCAAGAGACCCAGTACTTC CASSFGHQETQYF
TRBJ2-3 . . TRBV5-6 TGTGCCAGCAGCTTGGAAAGTACTACGGCCACAGATACGCAGTATTTT CASSLESTTATDTQYF